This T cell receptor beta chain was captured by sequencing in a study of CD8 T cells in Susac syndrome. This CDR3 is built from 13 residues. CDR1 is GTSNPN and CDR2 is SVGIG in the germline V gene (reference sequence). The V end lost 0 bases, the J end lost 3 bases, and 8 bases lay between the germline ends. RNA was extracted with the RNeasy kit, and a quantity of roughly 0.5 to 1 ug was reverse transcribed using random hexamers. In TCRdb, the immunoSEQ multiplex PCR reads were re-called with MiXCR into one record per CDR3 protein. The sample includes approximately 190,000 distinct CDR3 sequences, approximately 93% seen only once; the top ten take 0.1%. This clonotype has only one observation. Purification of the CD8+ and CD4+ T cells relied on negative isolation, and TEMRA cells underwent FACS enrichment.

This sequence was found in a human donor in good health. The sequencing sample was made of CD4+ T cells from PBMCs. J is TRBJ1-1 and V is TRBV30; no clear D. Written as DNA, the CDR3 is TGTGCCTGGAGTGTATCAAGGGACACTGAAGCTTTCTTT. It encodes CAWSVSRDTEAFF.